A selection of T cell receptor beta chains follows, all from one sample in a study of blood T cell repertoires in COVID-19. Only in-frame clones appear in the TCRdb table, and some are missing; sequencing was by immunoSEQ multiplex PCR. This sample has under 250,000 clones, with about 89% found just once. Source material: peripheral blood. The receptor source for this set is a man aged 60 to 75 who had recovered from COVID-19. Both conserved end residues are part of each CDR3. D genes are given only for firm matches. Expanded clones are given a class, and other clones once, few, many or no size at all.

>NA|TRBV2|NA|15|TRBJ1-2
CASSDLRRGAGGYTF
TGTGCCAGCAGTGACCTAAGGAGAGGCGCGGGCGGCTACACCTTC
>TRBD1|TRBV3-1/TRBV3-2|NA|15|TRBJ1-6
CASSDWGQSNSPLHF
TGTGCCAGCAGCGATTGGGGACAGAGCAATTCACCCCTCCACTTT
>TRBD1|TRBV25-1|NA|17|TRBJ1-2
CASSEWGTGVWAYGYTF
TGTGCCAGCAGTGAATGGGGGACAGGGGTCTGGGCTTATGGCTACACCTTC
>TRBD1|TRBV5-6|NA|16|TRBJ1-4
CASSKGQGAPNEKLFF
TGTGCCAGCAGCAAAGGACAGGGGGCACCTAATGAAAAACTGTTTTTT
>TRBD2|TRBV19|NA|15|TRBJ2-2
CASSRTSGNTGELFF
TGTGCCAGTAGTAGGACTAGCGGGAACACCGGGGAGCTGTTTTTT
>NA|TRBV6-1|NA|14|TRBJ1-1
CASSEGTINTEAFF
TGTGCCAGCAGTGAAGGGACAATCAACACTGAAGCTTTCTTT
>TRBD1|TRBV28|NA|18|TRBJ2-7
CASKGRAGGSTSSYEQYF
TGTGCCAGCAAGGGCCGAGCAGGGGGCTCGACTAGCTCCTACGAGCAGTACTTC
>NA|TRBV15|NA|13|TRBJ2-3
CATSSVDTDTQYF
TGTGCCACCAGCAGTGTAGACACAGATACGCAGTATTTT
>NA|TRBV7-3|NA|14|TRBJ2-2
CASSLGQATGELFF
TGTGCCAGCAGCTTAGGACAAGCAACCGGGGAGCTGTTTTTT
>NA|TRBV4-2|NA|14|TRBJ2-3
CASSQDPAEETQYF
TGTGCCAGCAGCCAAGATCCGGCAGAGGAGACGCAGTATTTT
>TRBD2|TRBV3-1/TRBV3-2|NA|16|TRBJ2-5
CASSPRLAGGRETQYF
TGTGCCAGCAGCCCCCGACTAGCGGGGGGGCGAGAGACCCAGTACTTC
>TRBD1|TRBV24-1|once|16|TRBJ2-3
CATSKQGELGTDTQYF
TGTGCCACCTCGAAACAGGGGGAATTGGGCACAGATACGCAGTATTTT
>TRBD1|TRBV4-1|NA|14|TRBJ2-5
CASSQRQGGETQYF
TGCGCCAGCAGCCAGAGACAGGGGGGAGAGACCCAGTACTTC
>NA|TRBV5-5|NA|18|TRBJ1-1
CASSLRWTGDNGNTEAFF
TGTGCCAGCAGCTTGCGCTGGACTGGGGACAATGGAAACACTGAAGCTTTCTTT
>TRBD2|TRBV18|NA|16|TRBJ2-3
CASSPRTSTLTDTQYF
TGTGCCAGCTCACCACGGACTAGCACTTTGACAGATACGCAGTATTTT
>TRBD2|TRBV6-2/TRBV6-3|once|15|TRBJ2-1
CASSSSGRDNNEQFF
TGTGCCAGCAGTTCTAGCGGGAGAGATAACAATGAGCAGTTCTTC
>NA|TRBV5-1|NA|15|TRBJ2-5
CASSLTRTRVETQYF
TGCGCCAGCAGCTTGACCCGGACCAGGGTAGAGACCCAGTACTTC
>NA|TRBV3-1/TRBV3-2|NA|15|TRBJ2-2
CASSPQVRSAGELFF
TGTGCCAGCAGCCCACAAGTGCGTAGCGCCGGGGAGCTGTTTTTT
>TRBD1|TRBV19|NA|14|TRBJ2-1
CASSLRTGGNEQFF
TGTGCCAGTAGTCTCCGGACAGGGGGCAATGAGCAGTTCTTC
>TRBD1|TRBV3-1/TRBV3-2|NA|14|TRBJ1-2
CASSPGQGRYGYTF
TGTGCCAGCAGCCCCGGACAGGGGAGATATGGCTACACCTTC
>NA|TRBV5-1|NA|16|TRBJ2-3
CASSLSLQGIPDTQYF
TGCGCCAGCAGCTTATCATTGCAGGGGATCCCAGATACGCAGTATTTT
>TRBD1|TRBV27|NA|14|TRBJ1-1
CASSLDRADTEAFF
TGTGCCAGCAGCCTAGACAGGGCAGACACTGAAGCTTTCTTT
>NA|TRBV18|NA|15|TRBJ1-1
CASSPSGPRYTEAFF
TGTGCCAGCTCACCATCAGGGCCTAGATACACTGAAGCTTTCTTT
>NA|TRBV25-1|NA|12|TRBJ2-1
CASSELYNEQFF
TGTGCCAGCAGTGAACTGTACAATGAGCAGTTCTTC
>NA|TRBV18|few|15|TRBJ1-6
CASSPPGTADSPLHF
TGTGCCAGCTCACCACCCGGCACGGCGGATTCACCCCTCCACTTT